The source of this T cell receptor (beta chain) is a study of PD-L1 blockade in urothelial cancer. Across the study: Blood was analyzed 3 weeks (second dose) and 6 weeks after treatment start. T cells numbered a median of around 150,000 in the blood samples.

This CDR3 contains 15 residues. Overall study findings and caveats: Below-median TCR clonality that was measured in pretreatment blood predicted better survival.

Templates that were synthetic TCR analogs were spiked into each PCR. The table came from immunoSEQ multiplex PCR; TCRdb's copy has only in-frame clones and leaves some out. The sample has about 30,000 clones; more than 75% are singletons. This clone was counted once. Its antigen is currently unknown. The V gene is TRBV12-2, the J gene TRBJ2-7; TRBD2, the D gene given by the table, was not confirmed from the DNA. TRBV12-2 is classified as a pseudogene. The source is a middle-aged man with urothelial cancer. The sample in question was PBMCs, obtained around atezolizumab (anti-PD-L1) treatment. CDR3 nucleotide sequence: TGTGCAACGCCGCGGGGGGCCCAAGATTCCTACGAGCAGTACTTC. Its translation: CATPRGAQDSYEQYF.